The T cell receptor (beta chain) under discussion was sequenced for a study of T-cell memory formation after mild COVID-19. At the level of the study: Largely donor-specific TCR clusters were found.

Concerning this clonotype itself: The antigen remains unidentified.

Study-wide points: Pre-infection memory showed some responding clones, and this suggested that cross-reactive memory joined.

With constant-segment primers, 5'RACE yielded cDNA libraries of TCR alpha and TCR beta that carried sample barcodes and UMIs. TCRdb re-derived calls from the 5' RACE reads in MiXCR, one entry per CDR3 protein. The sample consists of some 180,000 distinct CDR3 sequences, over 10% of them appearing once. The CDR3 consists of 17 residues. V gave up 6 bases and J gave up 0 bases, with 23 bases separating them. Germline lookup yields CDR1 SQVTM and CDR2 ANQGSEA. Source material: PBMCs or a T cell subset sorted from them (not recorded which). The receptor was isolated from a man aged 18 to 29 who had mild COVID-19 (a few samples of this study predate the infection). Cell type and time point are not known. This chain links TRBV29-1 with TRBJ1-1, with D possibly matching TRBD1 (5 bases). The CDR3 loop reads CSVPGPLTTRVNTEAFF. The DNA of the CDR3 is TGCAGCGTCCCGGGACCCCTTACAACCCGCGTGAACACTGAAGCTTTCTTT. Variable domain in full (rest from reference TRBV29-1 and TRBJ1-1): SAVISQKPSRDICQRGTSLTIQCQVDSQVTMMFWYRQQPGQSLTLIATANQGSEATYESGFVIDKFPISRPNLTFSTLTVSNMSPEDSSIYLCSVPGPLTTRVNTEAFFGQGTRLTVV.